The present T cell receptor beta chain was sequenced within a study of T cell changes during pregnancy in multiple sclerosis. This clone was seen only once. Assay: immunoSEQ multiplex PCR; the TCRdb copy retains only in-frame clones and omits some. The repertoire consists of 67,000 or so clones, with around 92% occurring once and the leading ten covering approximately 2.8%. Germline V CDR1 and CDR2: MGHRA, YSYEKL. This CDR3 region has 15 residues. Trimming left V 0 bases short and J 4 bases short, with 13 bases between. The receptor comes from a female donor in good health, enrolled as a control in a pregnancy study. The V gene is TRBV4-1, the J gene TRBJ2-7, with D possibly TRBD1 on 6 matching bases. The sample was CD8+ T cells from peripheral blood mononuclear cells, taken in the third trimester of pregnancy. CDR3 in amino acids: CASSQEELGGYEQYF. CDR3 bases: TGCGCCAGCAGCCAAGAAGAGTTAGGGGGTTACGAGCAGTACTTC.